This T cell receptor beta chain was profiled in a study of blood T cell repertoires in COVID-19. In the study overall: Specimens from acute and convalescent COVID-19 originated in the United States, Italy and Spain. T cells, B-cell-depleted T cells, or PBMCs provided the cDNA or gDNA that served as material.

The repertoire was sequenced with immunoSEQ multiplex PCR; TCRdb's copy has only in-frame clones and lacks some. The sample holds a few hundred thousand clones, over 85% seen once. Germline CDR1 is SQVTM and CDR2 is ANQGSEA. V lost 7 bases and J lost 8, with 20 bases in between. There are 13 residues in the CDR3. Material: peripheral blood. This chain links TRBV29-1 with TRBJ1-2; tentative D call: TRBD1 (5 bases). The source is a woman younger than 45 with COVID-19, enrolled during active disease. This CDR3 is CSAGTGLSFGYTF. The CDR3 DNA follows: TGCAGCGCCGGAACGGGACTTTCTTTCGGCTACACCTTC.